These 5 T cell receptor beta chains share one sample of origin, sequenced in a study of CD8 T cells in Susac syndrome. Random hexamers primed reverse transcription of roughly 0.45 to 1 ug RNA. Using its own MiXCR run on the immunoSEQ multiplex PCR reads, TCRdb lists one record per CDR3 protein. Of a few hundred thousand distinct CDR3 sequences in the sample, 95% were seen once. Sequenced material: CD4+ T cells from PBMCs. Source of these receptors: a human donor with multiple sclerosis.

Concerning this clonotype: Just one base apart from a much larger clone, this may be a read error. The CDR3 sequence is CASSLHYEQYF. CDR3 DNA: TGTGCCAGCAGCTTGCACTACGAGCAGTACTTC. The genes are TRBV13 and TRBJ2-7; D unclear. The ends were cut back, 3 bases at V and 3 bases at J, with 3 bases in the middle. The CDR3 is 11 amino acids. Germline-derived CDR1 and CDR2 are PRHDT and FYEKMQ (reference sequence).

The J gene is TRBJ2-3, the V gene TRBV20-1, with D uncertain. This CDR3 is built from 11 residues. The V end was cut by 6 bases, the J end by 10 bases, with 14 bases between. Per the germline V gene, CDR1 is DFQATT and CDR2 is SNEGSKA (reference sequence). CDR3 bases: TGCAGTGCCCCGGCCCCGAGAGCGCAGTATTTT. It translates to CSAPAPRAQYF.

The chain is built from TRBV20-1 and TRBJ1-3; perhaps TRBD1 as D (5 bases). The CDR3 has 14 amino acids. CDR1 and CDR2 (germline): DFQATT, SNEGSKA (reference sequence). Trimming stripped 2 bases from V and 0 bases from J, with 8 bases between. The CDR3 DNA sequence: TGCAGTGCTAGAACAGGTTCCTCTGGAAACACCATATATTTT. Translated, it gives CSARTGSSGNTIYF.

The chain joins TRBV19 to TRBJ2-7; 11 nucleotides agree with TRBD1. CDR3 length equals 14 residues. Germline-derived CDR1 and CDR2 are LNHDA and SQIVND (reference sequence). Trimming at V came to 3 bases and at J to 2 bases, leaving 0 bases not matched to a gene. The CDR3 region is CASSMDRGPYEQYF. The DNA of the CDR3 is TGTGCCAGTAGTATGGACAGGGGGCCCTACGAGCAGTACTTC.

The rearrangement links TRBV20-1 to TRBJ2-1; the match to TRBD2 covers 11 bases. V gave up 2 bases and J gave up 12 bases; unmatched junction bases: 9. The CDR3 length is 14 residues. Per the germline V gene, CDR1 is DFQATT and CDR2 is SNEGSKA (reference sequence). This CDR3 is CSARRGLAAPGQFF. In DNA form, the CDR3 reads TGCAGTGCTAGAAGGGGACTAGCGGCCCCGGGGCAGTTCTTC.